This entry describes one TCR beta chain. Germline V gene sequence: CDR1 SGDLS, CDR2 YYNGEE. The CDR3 runs 15 residues. The junction had 4 bases not matched to a gene; V was cut back by 2 bases and J by 4 bases. This record belongs to a study of T cell changes during pregnancy in multiple sclerosis. TCRdb keeps only in-frame clones here, not all; method: immunoSEQ multiplex PCR. Found here are 65,000 to 95,000 clones, roughly 90% of them singletons; the top ten hold around 2%. This specimen was peripheral blood, taken before pregnancy. V and J are TRBV9 and TRBJ1-5, with 9 bases matching TRBD1. The source is a female donor with multiple sclerosis, enrolled in a pregnancy study. The CDR3 loop reads CASSVSGQGNQPQHF. DNA for the CDR3: TGTGCCAGCAGCGTTTCGGGACAGGGTAATCAGCCCCAGCATTTT. Supplemented by reference TRBV9 and TRBJ1-5, the full variable domain reads DSGVTQTPKHLITATGQRVTLRCSPRSGDLSVYWYQQSLDQGLQFLIQYYNGEERAKGNILERFSAQQFPDLHSELNLSSLELGDSALYFCASSVSGQGNQPQHFGDGTRLSIL.